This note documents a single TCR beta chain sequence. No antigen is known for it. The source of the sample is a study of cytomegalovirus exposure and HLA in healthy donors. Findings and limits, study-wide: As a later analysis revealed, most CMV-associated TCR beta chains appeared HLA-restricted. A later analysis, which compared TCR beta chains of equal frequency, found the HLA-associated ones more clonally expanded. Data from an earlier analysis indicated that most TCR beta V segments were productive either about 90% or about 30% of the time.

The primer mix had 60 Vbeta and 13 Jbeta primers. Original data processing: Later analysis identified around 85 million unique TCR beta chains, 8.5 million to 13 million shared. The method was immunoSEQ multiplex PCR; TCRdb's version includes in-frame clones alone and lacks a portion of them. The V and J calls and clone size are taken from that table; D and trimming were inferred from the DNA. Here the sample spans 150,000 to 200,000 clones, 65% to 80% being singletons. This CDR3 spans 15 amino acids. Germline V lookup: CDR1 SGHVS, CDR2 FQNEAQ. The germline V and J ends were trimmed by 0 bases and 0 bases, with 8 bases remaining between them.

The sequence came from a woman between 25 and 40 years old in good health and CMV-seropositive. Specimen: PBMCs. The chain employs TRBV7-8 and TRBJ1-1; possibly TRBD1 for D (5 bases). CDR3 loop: CASSLAGQLNTEAFF. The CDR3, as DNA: TGTGCCAGCAGCTTAGCGGGGCAGTTGAACACTGAAGCTTTCTTT.